These 25 T cell receptor beta chains originate from one sample sequenced in a study of cytomegalovirus exposure and HLA in healthy donors. The PCR contained 60 Vbeta and 13 Jbeta primers. Assay used: immunoSEQ multiplex PCR; TCRdb lists only in-frame clones, some missing. In the table there are 150,000 to 200,000 clones, over 70% of which are singletons. Sequences were obtained from PBMCs. Source of these receptors: a man younger than 40 in good health and CMV-seropositive.

The chain is built from TRBV11-3 and TRBJ2-2, with 7 bases matching TRBD1. Germline CDR1 reads SGHNT; CDR2 reads YENEEA. V was pared by 5 bases and J by 6 bases, with 3 bases of the junction left unmatched. CDR3 length equals 13 residues. The CDR3 DNA follows: TGTGCCAGCAGCCCAACAGGGGCCGGGGAGCTGTTTTTT. Protein product: CASSPTGAGELFF.

The V and J genes are TRBV6-5 and TRBJ2-7, with 8 bases fitting TRBD1. There are 12 residues in the CDR3. Germline V gene lookup returns CDR1 MNHEY and CDR2 SVGAGI. The V segment lost 6 bases and the J segment 5 bases; nucleotides outside the gene matches: 3. Here the CDR3 reads CASSRTGHEQYF. Here the CDR3 DNA reads TGTGCCAGCAGCCGGACAGGGCACGAGCAGTACTTC.

The sample holds a few counts of this clone. CDR3 protein: CASSFSFRTGTYEQYF. The CDR3 DNA reads TGTGCCAGCAGCTTTAGTTTTCGGACAGGGACCTACGAGCAGTACTTC. The chain recombines TRBV7-9 with TRBJ2-7; 8 nucleotides line up with TRBD1. J gave up 2 bases and V 3 bases, and 9 bases lay outside the gene matches. The CDR3 spans 16 residues. Germline V gene data show CDR1 as SEHNR and CDR2 as FQNEAQ (reference sequence).

The chain carries TRBV7-9 and TRBJ2-1, with 7 positions matching TRBD2. CDR1 and CDR2 from the germline V gene are SEHNR and FQNEAQ (reference sequence). The CDR3 length is 17 residues. After removal of 4 bases from V and 1 base from J, the junction contained 10 bases not matched to a gene. DNA for the CDR3: TGTGCCAGCAGCTGGGGACGGGAGGCACATTCCTACAATGAGCAGTTCTTC. It encodes CASSWGREAHSYNEQFF.

The sample holds a few counts of this clone. The identical CDR3 is also encoded by other nucleotide sequences in the sample. The rearrangement joins TRBV9 to TRBJ1-4, with D tentatively TRBD1 (6 bases). The V gene lost 0 bases and the J gene lost 4 bases, with 10 bases spanning the gap. The CDR3 runs 15 residues. Germline lookup yields CDR1 SGDLS and CDR2 YYNGEE. The CDR3 sequence is CASSVGGQLNEKLFF. The CDR3 bases are TGTGCCAGCAGCGTAGGAGGACAGCTTAATGAAAAACTGTTTTTT. The full variable domain, completed using reference TRBV9 and TRBJ1-4, is DSGVTQTPKHLITATGQRVTLRCSPRSGDLSVYWYQQSLDQGLQFLIQYYNGEERAKGNILERFSAQQFPDLHSELNLSSLELGDSALYFCASSVGGQLNEKLFFGSGTQLSVL.

The chain uses TRBV4-2 and TRBJ2-2; TRBD2 agrees at 10 bases. Trimming cost V 0 bases and J 5 bases; bases outside gene matches: 12. Germline V CDR1 and CDR2: LGHNA, YNFKEQ. The CDR3 spans 19 residues. The CDR3 DNA is TGTGCCAGCAGCCAAGAGGTCCTTAGAGCTAGCGGGAGAACCGGGGAGCTGTTTTTT. It specifies CASSQEVLRASGRTGELFF.

The rearrangement uses TRBV19 and TRBJ1-1; 7 bases agree with TRBD1. The CDR3 covers 16 residues. Germline assignment: CDR1 LNHDA and CDR2 SQIVND (reference sequence). V lost 3 bases, J lost 2 bases, and 9 bases stayed unmatched. CDR3 region: CASSISRQGPNTEAFF. In nucleotides, the CDR3 is TGTGCCAGTAGTATTTCCCGACAGGGACCCAACACTGAAGCTTTCTTT.

The chain employs TRBV28 and TRBJ2-2, with 7 bases lining up with TRBD1. Germline trimming cut 6 bases from V and 5 bases from J; bases unmatched to any gene: 6. Germline V gives CDR1 MDHEN, CDR2 SYDVKM. The CDR3 is made up of 14 amino acids. The CDR3 bases are TGTGCCAGCAGGACAGGGAAGGTGACCGGGGAGCTGTTTTTT. It is translated as CASRTGKVTGELFF.

The chain carries TRBV27 and TRBJ2-1; 12 bases match TRBD2. Germline V gene sequence: CDR1 MNHEY, CDR2 SMNVEV (reference sequence). The CDR3 is 16 amino acids. The V gene end was trimmed by 6 bases and the J gene end by 5 bases; junction bases not matched to a gene: 8. CDR3 protein: CASRRTRTSGNNEQFF. DNA for the CDR3: TGTGCCAGCAGACGCACCCGGACTAGCGGGAACAATGAGCAGTTCTTC.

V is TRBV11-3 and J is TRBJ2-3; D possibly corresponds to TRBD2 (6 bases). Germline V lookup: CDR1 SGHNT, CDR2 YENEEA. Between the trimmed V and J ends, which lost 4 bases and 2 bases, there was a span of 16 bases. CDR3 length equals 16 residues. DNA for the CDR3: TGTGCCAGCAGCTCCGACCGGGACTTAGACACAGATACGCAGTATTTT. Translated, it gives CASSSDRDLDTDTQYF.

The chain links TRBV30 to TRBJ2-3, with 9 bases lining up with TRBD2. J lost 2 bases, V lost 3 bases, and 12 bases had no gene match. Germline loops: CDR1 GTSNPN, CDR2 SVGIG (reference sequence). The CDR3 is made up of 17 amino acids. The CDR3 reads CAWSDLSGSKNTDTQYF. The CDR3 region has the DNA TGTGCCTGGAGCGACCTTAGCGGGAGCAAAAACACAGATACGCAGTATTTT.

The chain uses TRBV27 and TRBJ2-5; D possibly corresponds to TRBD2 (6 bases). This CDR3 contains 15 residues. The germline V gene has CDR1 MNHEY and CDR2 SMNVEV (reference sequence). The V gene lost 2 bases and the J gene lost 5 bases, with 15 bases spanning the gap. For the CDR3, the DNA is TGTGCCAGCAGTTTAGAGGGACTGGCCTATGAGACCCAGTACTTC. Translation: CASSLEGLAYETQYF.

V and J are TRBV25-1 and TRBJ1-3; D is uncertain. Trimming took 5 bases from V and 3 from J, leaving 14 bases between them. Germline-derived CDR1 and CDR2 are MGHDK and SYGVNS. The length of the CDR3 is 15 residues. CDR3 in DNA: TGTGCCAGCAGTTTTGGCGGTTTGAGTGGAAACACCATATATTTT. This encodes CASSFGGLSGNTIYF.

Regarding this clone: Other DNA sequences in the sample encode the same CDR3. The chain employs TRBV7-2 and TRBJ1-1; no clear D gene. Germline values: CDR1 SGHTA, CDR2 FQGNSA. Trimming took 0 bases from V and 0 from J, leaving 8 bases between them. This CDR3 spans 15 amino acids. The CDR3 sequence is CASSLALSLNTEAFF. In DNA, the CDR3 is TGTGCCAGCAGCTTAGCGCTTAGCCTGAACACTGAAGCTTTCTTT. Complete variable domain (other parts from reference TRBV7-2 and TRBJ1-1): GAGVSQSPSNKVTEKGKDVELRCDPISGHTALYWYRQSLGQGLEFLIYFQGNSAPDKSGLPSDRFSAERTGGSVSTLTIQRTQQEDSAVYLCASSLALSLNTEAFFGQGTRLTVV.

This clone was seen a handful of times. J is TRBJ1-2 and V is TRBV6-4; D gene unclear. CDR3 length: 15 residues. The ends were cut back, 0 bases at V and 6 bases at J, with 14 bases in the middle. The V gene's germline CDR1 is MRHNA and CDR2 SNTAGT. CDR3: CASSDSAWAPNGYTF. CDR3 DNA sequence: TGTGCCAGCAGTGACTCGGCGTGGGCTCCTAATGGCTACACCTTC.

The gene calls are TRBV6-4 and TRBJ2-1, with a weak D call TRBD2 (6 bases). The V gene lost 5 bases and the J gene lost 6 bases, with 8 bases spanning the gap. This CDR3 has 12 residues. The germline V gene encodes CDR1 MRHNA and CDR2 SNTAGT. The CDR3 sequence: CASSRTINEQFF. The CDR3 DNA reads as TGTGCCAGCAGTAGGACTATCAATGAGCAGTTCTTC.

The J gene is TRBJ2-3, the V gene TRBV27; 10 bases are a match to TRBD1. The germline gives CDR1 MNHEY, CDR2 SMNVEV (reference sequence). J lost 4 bases, V lost 2 bases, and 0 bases had no gene match. The length of the CDR3 is 14 residues. Here the CDR3 reads CASSLGQGADTQYF. The DNA of the CDR3 is TGTGCCAGCAGTTTAGGACAGGGGGCAGATACGCAGTATTTT.

The rearrangement uses TRBV2 and TRBJ1-6, with 10 bases that match TRBD1. This CDR3 region has 14 residues. Germline V gene data show CDR1 as SNHLY and CDR2 as FYNNEI. V was clipped by 6 bases and J by 7 bases; unmatched bases: 3. Here the CDR3 DNA reads TGTGCCAGCAGACAGGGACAGGGGAATTCACCCCTCCACTTT. It codes for CASRQGQGNSPLHF.

This chain uses TRBV27 with TRBJ2-7; 11 nucleotides line up with TRBD2. CDR3 length equals 15 residues. Germline lookup yields CDR1 MNHEY and CDR2 SMNVEV (reference sequence). V shed 8 bases and J 3 bases; nucleotides not matched to a gene: 9. The CDR3 DNA reads TGTGCCAGCGCGCCCGGGACTAGCGGCCACTACGAGCAGTACTTC. Translated: CASAPGTSGHYEQYF.

On this clone: Other DNA sequences of this sample code for an identical CDR3. The chain links TRBV27 to TRBJ1-3; tentative D call: TRBD1 (6 bases). The CDR3 has 13 amino acids. The V end was cut by 0 bases, the J end by 7 bases, with 7 bases between. Per germline, CDR1 MNHEY and CDR2 SMNVEV (reference sequence). The CDR3 DNA follows: TGTGCCAGCAGTTTATCTCAGGGGAACACCATATATTTT. Its translation is CASSLSQGNTIYF.

This chain connects TRBV4-3 to TRBJ2-5; D perhaps matches TRBD1 (6 bases). Gene TRBJ2-7 matches the end of the DNA better, so the J call may be wrong. This CDR3 has 15 residues. Germline CDR1 and CDR2: LGHNA and YSLEER. DNA of the CDR3: TGCGCCAGCAGCCAAGATTTAAGGGGGTCAAACGAGCAGTACTTC. It codes for CASSQDLRGSNEQYF.

The rearrangement links TRBV15 to TRBJ2-2; 8 bases align to TRBD2. There are 15 residues in the CDR3. Germline CDR1 reads LNHNV; CDR2 reads YYDKDF (reference sequence). V lost 8 bases to trimming and J lost 3 bases; unmatched junction nucleotides: 8. CDR3 DNA: TGTGCCACCTCTCTGGGTAGCGGGGACACCGGGGAGCTGTTTTTT. As protein: CATSLGSGDTGELFF.

The chain is built from TRBV7-9 and TRBJ2-7, with TRBD1 matching over 9 bases. V lost 5 bases to trimming and J lost 4 bases; unmatched junction nucleotides: 6. From germline, CDR1 is SEHNR and CDR2 FQNEAQ (reference sequence). The CDR3 covers 14 residues. CDR3 DNA sequence: TGTGCCAGCAGCGGGACAGGGACAGGGTACGAGCAGTACTTC. Its protein product is CASSGTGTGYEQYF.

The chain joins TRBV7-9 to TRBJ1-1; D is uncertain. Germline CDR1 and CDR2: SEHNR and FQNEAQ (reference sequence). V was pared by 5 bases and J by 5 bases, with 12 bases between. CDR3 length: 13 residues. CDR3 bases: TGTGCCAGCAGCGACCGTTGGGAGACTGAAGCTTTCTTT. This translates into CASSDRWETEAFF.

The chain couples TRBV10-1 to TRBJ2-7, with D possibly TRBD2 on 5 matching bases. With 7 bases removed from V and 1 base from J, the gap between germline ends came to 8 bases. CDR1 is WNHNN and CDR2 is SYGVQD in the germline V gene (reference sequence). The CDR3 is made up of 12 amino acids. The CDR3: CASKRGSYEQYF. CDR3 coding DNA: TGCGCCAGCAAACGGGGTTCCTACGAGCAGTACTTC.